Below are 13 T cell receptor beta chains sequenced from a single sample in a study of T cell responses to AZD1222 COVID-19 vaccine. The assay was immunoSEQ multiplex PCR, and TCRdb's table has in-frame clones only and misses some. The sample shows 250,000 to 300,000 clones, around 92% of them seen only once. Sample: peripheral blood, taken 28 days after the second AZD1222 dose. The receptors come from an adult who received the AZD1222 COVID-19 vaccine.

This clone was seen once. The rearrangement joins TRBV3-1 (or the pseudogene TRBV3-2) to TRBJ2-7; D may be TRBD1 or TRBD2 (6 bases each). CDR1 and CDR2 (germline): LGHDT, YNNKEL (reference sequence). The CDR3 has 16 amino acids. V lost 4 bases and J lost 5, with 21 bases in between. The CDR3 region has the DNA TGTGCCAGCAGCCGCAAAATCGGGGGCCCTCGGGACGAGCAGTACTTC. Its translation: CASSRKIGGPRDEQYF.

The CDR3 here is CASSLGDRVNSPLHF. The DNA for the CDR3 is TGTGCCAGCAGCCTTGGGGACAGAGTTAATTCACCCCTCCACTTT. The gene calls are TRBV3-1 (or the pseudogene TRBV3-2) and TRBJ1-6; 7 nucleotides match TRBD1. This CDR3 comprises 15 residues. Losses at the gene ends were 4 bases for V and 6 bases for J; bases not matched to a gene: 6. The germline V gene has CDR1 LGHDT and CDR2 YNNKEL (reference sequence).

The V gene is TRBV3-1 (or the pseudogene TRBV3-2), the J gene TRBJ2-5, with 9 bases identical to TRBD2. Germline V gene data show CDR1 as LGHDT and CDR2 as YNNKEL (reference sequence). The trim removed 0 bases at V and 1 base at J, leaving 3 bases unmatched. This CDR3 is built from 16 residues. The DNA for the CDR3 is TGTGCCAGCAGCCAAGATCTAGCGGGAACCCAAGAGACCCAGTACTTC. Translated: CASSQDLAGTQETQYF.

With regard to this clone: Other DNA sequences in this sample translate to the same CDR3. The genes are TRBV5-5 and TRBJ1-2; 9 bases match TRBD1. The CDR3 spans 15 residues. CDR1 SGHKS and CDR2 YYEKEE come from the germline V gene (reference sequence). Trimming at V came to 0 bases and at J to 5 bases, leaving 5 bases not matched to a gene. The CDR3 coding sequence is TGTGCCAGCAGCTTGGCCGGGACAGGGAATTATGGCTACACCTTC. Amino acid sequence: CASSLAGTGNYGYTF.

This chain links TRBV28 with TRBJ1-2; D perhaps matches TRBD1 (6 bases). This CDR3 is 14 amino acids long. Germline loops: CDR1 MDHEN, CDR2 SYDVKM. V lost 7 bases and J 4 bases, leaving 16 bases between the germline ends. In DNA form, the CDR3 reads TGTGCCAGCACCCACAGGGCCGGTGGCTATGGCTACACCTTC. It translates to CASTHRAGGYGYTF.

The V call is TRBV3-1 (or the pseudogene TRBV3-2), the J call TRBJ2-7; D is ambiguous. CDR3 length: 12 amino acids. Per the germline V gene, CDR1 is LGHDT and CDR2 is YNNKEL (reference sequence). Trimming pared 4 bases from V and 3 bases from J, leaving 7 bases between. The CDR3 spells CASSPFGYEQYF. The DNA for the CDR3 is TGTGCCAGCAGCCCCTTCGGCTACGAGCAGTACTTC.

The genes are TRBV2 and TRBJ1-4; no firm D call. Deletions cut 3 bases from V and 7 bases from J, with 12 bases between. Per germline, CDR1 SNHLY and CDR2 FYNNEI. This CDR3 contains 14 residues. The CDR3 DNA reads TGTGCCAGCAGTGACTTTTCGGGAGCTGAAAAACTGTTTTTT. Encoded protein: CASSDFSGAEKLFF.

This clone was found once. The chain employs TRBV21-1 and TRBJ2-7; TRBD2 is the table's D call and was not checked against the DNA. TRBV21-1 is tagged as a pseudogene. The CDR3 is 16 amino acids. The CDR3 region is CASSPRDLSYSYEQYF. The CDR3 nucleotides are TGTGCCAGCAGCCCGCGGGACTTGTCTTACTCCTACGAGCAGTACTTC.

CDR3 DNA: TGTGCCAGCAGTCCCCGGCAGGGACCCATGGGTTCACCCCTCCACTTT. It codes for CASSPRQGPMGSPLHF. This chain links TRBV27 with TRBJ1-6; TRBD1 is a possible D gene (5 bases). Trimming cost V 5 bases and J 9 bases, with 20 bases left between them. Germline V gene lookup returns CDR1 MNHEY and CDR2 SMNVEV (reference sequence). The CDR3 totals 16 residues.

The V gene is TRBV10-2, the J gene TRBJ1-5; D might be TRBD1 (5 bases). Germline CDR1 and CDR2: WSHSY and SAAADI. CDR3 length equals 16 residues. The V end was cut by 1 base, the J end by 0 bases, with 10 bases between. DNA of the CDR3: TGCGCCAGCAGTGAGTGGTCCCAGGGTAGCAATCAGCCCCAGCATTTT. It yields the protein CASSEWSQGSNQPQHF.

The CDR3 nucleotides are TGTGCCAGCAGCCAAGATCCGCAGTACACCGGGGAGCTGTTTTTT. Translating it yields CASSQDPQYTGELFF. This chain joins TRBV4-2 and TRBJ2-2; D unresolved. V lost 0 bases and J lost 3, with 8 bases in between. Germline V gives CDR1 LGHNA, CDR2 YNFKEQ. The CDR3 is 15 amino acids.

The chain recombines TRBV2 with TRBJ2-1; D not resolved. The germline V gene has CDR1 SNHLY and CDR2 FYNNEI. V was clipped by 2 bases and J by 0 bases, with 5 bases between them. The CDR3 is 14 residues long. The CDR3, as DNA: TGTGCCAGCAGTGAAAGGGTCTCCTACAATGAGCAGTTCTTC. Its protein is CASSERVSYNEQFF.

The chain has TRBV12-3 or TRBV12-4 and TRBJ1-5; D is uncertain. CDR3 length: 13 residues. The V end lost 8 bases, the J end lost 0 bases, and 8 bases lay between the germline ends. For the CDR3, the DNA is TGTGCCAGCTCTCAGGTTAGCAATCAGCCCCAGCATTTT. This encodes CASSQVSNQPQHF.